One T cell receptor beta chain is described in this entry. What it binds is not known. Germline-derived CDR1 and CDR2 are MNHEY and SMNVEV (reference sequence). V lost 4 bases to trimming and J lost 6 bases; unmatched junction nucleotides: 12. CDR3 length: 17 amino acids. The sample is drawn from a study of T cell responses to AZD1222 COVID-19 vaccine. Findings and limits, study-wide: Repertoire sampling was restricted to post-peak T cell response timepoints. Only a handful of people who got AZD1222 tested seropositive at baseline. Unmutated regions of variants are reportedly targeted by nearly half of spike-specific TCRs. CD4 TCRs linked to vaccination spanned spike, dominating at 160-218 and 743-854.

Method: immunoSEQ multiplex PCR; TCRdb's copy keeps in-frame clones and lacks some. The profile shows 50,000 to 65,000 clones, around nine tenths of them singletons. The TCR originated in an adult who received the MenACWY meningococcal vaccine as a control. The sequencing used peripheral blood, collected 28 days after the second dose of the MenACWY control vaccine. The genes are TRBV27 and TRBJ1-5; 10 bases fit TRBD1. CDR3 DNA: TGTGCCAGCAGTTCCGACGGGACAGGGGCCGGTAGTCAGCCCCAGCATTTT. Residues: CASSSDGTGAGSQPQHF.